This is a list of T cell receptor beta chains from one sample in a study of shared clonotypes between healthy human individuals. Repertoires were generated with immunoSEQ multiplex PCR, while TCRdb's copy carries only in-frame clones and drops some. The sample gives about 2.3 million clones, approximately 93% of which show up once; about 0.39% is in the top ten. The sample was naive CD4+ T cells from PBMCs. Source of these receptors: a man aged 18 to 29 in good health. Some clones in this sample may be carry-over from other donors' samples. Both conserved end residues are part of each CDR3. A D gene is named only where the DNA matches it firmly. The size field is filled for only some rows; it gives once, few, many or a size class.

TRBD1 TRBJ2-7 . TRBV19 CASSGRDRAIGEQYF TGTGCCAGTAGTGGCCGGGACAGGGCGATCGGGGAGCAGTACTTC
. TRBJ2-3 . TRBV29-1 CSVFRTLSTDTQYF TGCAGCGTATTCAGGACACTTAGCACAGATACGCAGTATTTT
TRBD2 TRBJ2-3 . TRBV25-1 CASSATSGSSSDTQYF TGTGCCAGCAGTGCCACTAGCGGGAGTTCGTCAGATACGCAGTATTTT
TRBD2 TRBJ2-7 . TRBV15 CATRTSGRACFFYEQYF TGTGCCACCAGAACTAGCGGGAGGGCTTGCTTTTTCTACGAGCAGTACTTC
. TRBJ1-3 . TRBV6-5 CASTPDQGGGNTIYF TGTGCCAGCACTCCCGACCAGGGCGGTGGAAACACCATATATTTT
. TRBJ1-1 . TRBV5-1 CASSPVLPNTEAFF TGCGCCAGCAGCCCTGTCTTACCGAACACTGAAGCTTTCTTT
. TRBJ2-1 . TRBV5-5 CASSSGRNEQFF TGTGCCAGCAGCTCTGGGAGGAATGAGCAGTTCTTC
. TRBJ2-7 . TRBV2 CASRLQQFEQYF TGTGCCAGTCGTCTCCAACAATTCGAGCAGTACTTC
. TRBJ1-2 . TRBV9 CASSVVPLIGFYGYTF TGTGCCAGCAGCGTAGTTCCCCTGATCGGATTCTATGGCTACACCTTC
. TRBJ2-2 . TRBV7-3 CASSLIVETGELFF TGTGCCAGCAGCTTAATTGTTGAGACCGGGGAGCTGTTTTTT
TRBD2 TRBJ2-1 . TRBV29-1 CSGVPGLAGFKEDNEQFF TGCAGCGGTGTACCGGGACTAGCGGGATTCAAGGAGGACAATGAGCAGTTCTTC
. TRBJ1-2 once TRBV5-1 CASSVGGTNYGYTF TGCGCCAGCAGCGTCGGAGGGACCAACTATGGCTACACCTTC
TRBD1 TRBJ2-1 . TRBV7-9 CASSPGRGQGFYNEQFF TGTGCCAGCAGCCCCGGGCGGGGACAGGGCTTTTACAATGAGCAGTTCTTC
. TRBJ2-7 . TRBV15 CATSTTGTRTYEQYF TGTGCCACCAGCACTACAGGGACGCGGACGTACGAGCAGTACTTC
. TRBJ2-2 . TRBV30 CAWSVSISGELFF TGTGCCTGGAGTGTATCGATATCCGGGGAGCTGTTTTTT
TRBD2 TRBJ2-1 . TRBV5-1 CASSRGQSGLAGYSYNEQFF TGCGCCAGCAGCAGGGGACAGTCGGGACTAGCGGGTTACTCCTACAATGAGCAGTTCTTC
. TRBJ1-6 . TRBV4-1 CASSQDRVWSPLHF TGCGCCAGCAGCCAAGACAGGGTTTGGTCACCCCTCCACTTT
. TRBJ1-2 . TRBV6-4 CASRKEELDSYGYTF TGTGCCAGCAGGAAAGAAGAACTAGATAGCTATGGCTACACCTTC
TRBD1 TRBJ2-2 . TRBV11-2 CASSSGQGRGTGELFF TGTGCCAGCAGCTCCGGACAGGGAAGGGGGACCGGGGAGCTGTTTTTT
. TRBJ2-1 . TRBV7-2 CASSGARVRFF TGTGCCAGCAGCGGAGCCAGAGTTCGGTTCTTC
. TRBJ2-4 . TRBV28 CASSFDSIVHF TGTGCCAGCAGTTTTGACAGTATTGTACACTTC
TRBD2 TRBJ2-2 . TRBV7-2 CASSLNGAGGHTGELFF TGTGCCAGCAGCTTAAATGGGGCGGGAGGTCACACCGGGGAGCTGTTTTTT
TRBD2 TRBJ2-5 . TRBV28 CASTAREGGTQYF TGTGCCAGCACCGCGCGGGAGGGTGGGACCCAGTACTTC
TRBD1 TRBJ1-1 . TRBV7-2 CASSSADRANTEAFF TGTGCCAGCAGCTCCGCGGACAGGGCTAACACTGAAGCTTTCTTT
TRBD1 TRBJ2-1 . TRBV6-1 CASSGGLNRGPYNEQFF TGTGCCAGCAGTGGGGGCCTCAACAGGGGGCCCTACAATGAGCAGTTCTTC
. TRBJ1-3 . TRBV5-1 CASSLSDSGPGNTIYF TGCGCCAGCAGCTTGTCGGATTCAGGTCCGGGAAACACCATATATTTT
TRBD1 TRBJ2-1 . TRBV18 CASSPFWDRGDGEQFF TGTGCCAGCTCACCTTTTTGGGACAGGGGAGATGGGGAGCAGTTCTTC
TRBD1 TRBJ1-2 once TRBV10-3 CAISESRGQGDGYTF TGTGCCATCAGTGAGTCGAGGGGACAGGGTGATGGCTACACCTTC
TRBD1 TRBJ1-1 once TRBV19 CASTDRGRLTEAFF TGTGCCAGTACCGACAGGGGTCGTTTAACTGAAGCTTTCTTT
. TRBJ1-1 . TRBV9 CASSVALRGGEAFF TGTGCCAGCAGCGTAGCCCTAAGAGGGGGTGAAGCTTTCTTT
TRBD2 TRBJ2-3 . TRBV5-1 CASSWGTSGTDTQYF TGCGCCAGCAGCTGGGGGACTAGCGGCACAGATACGCAGTATTTT
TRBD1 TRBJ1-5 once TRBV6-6 CASSYGTGGTQPQHF TGTGCCAGCAGTTATGGAACAGGGGGGACTCAGCCCCAGCATTTT
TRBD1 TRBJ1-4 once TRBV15 CATSRAREGAVEKLFF TGTGCCACCAGCAGGGCCAGGGAGGGGGCAGTGGAAAAACTGTTTTTT
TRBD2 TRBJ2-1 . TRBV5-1 CASSYRTSGGNEQFF TGCGCCAGCAGCTACCGGACTAGCGGGGGCAATGAGCAGTTCTTC
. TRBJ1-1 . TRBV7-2 CASSTGRNTEAFF TGTGCCAGCAGCACCGGTAGGAACACTGAAGCTTTCTTT
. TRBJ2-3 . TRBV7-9 CASSLYEDTQYF TGTGCCAGCAGCTTATATGAGGATACGCAGTATTTT
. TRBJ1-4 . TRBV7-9 CASSLRFRGHGGHEKLFF TGTGCCAGCAGCTTACGATTTCGGGGGCACGGGGGCCATGAAAAACTGTTTTTT